The 2 T cell receptor beta chains given below trace back to one sample, sequenced in a study of CD8 T cells in ankylosing spondylitis. TCRdb independently ran MiXCR on the 5' RACE reads; one entry per CDR3 protein. The data show about 160,000 distinct CDR3 sequences, under 55% seen once. The sequenced material came from synovial fluid, either unsorted or a sorted T cell fraction (not recorded which). Every receptor here comes from a male donor with ankylosing spondylitis.

This clonotype was detected ten times or more. The chain carries TRBV4-2 and TRBJ2-7, with D unresolved. The CDR3 sequence is 15 residues long. V was shortened by 1 base and J by 0 bases, with 10 bases between the two germline ends. From germline, CDR1 is LGHNA and CDR2 YNFKEQ. The CDR3 DNA reads as TGTGCCAGCAGCCAAGGGGTAGGAACCTCCTACGAGCAGTACTTC. This gives the protein CASSQGVGTSYEQYF.

This sequence joins TRBV10-3 and TRBJ1-2; possible D gene TRBD1, 5 bases. Per the germline V gene, CDR1 is ENHRY and CDR2 is SYGVKD. Trimming cost V 6 bases and J 8 bases, with 19 bases left between them. CDR3 length equals 14 residues. The CDR3 region has the DNA TGTGCCATCAGCCGAATGGGGACCTTTAGGGGCTACACCTTC. It specifies CAISRMGTFRGYTF.